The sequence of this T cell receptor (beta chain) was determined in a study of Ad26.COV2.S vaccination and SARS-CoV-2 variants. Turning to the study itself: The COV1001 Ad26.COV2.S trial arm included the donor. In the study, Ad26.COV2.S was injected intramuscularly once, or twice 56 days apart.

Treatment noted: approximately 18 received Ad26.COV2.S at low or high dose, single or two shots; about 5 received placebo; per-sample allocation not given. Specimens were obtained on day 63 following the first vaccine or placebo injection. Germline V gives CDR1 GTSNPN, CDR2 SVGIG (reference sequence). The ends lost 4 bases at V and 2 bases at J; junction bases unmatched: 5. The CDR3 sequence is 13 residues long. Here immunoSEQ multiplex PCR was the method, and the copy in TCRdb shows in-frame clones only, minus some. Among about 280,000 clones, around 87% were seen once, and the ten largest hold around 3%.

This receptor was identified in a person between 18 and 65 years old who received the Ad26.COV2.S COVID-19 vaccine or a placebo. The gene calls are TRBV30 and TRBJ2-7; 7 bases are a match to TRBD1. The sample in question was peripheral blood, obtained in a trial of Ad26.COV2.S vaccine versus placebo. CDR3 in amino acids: CAWTRDSPYEQYF. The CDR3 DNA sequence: TGTGCCTGGACCCGGGACAGTCCCTACGAGCAGTACTTC.